This TCR beta chain was obtained from a study of shared clonotypes between healthy human individuals. Across the study: Samples came from a couple of female and a few male donors aged 18 to 49.

CD4+ cell separation produced CD45RA+ naive and CD45RA-negative memory subsets. Germline CDR1 and CDR2: SGHDT and YYEEEE. The V end lost 4 bases, the J end lost 7 bases, and 17 bases lay between the germline ends. There are 14 residues in the CDR3. Libraries were prepared by immunoSEQ multiplex PCR; TCRdb keeps only in-frame clonotypes and omits some of them. Among about 2.4 million clones listed, roughly 93% were seen once. Sequenced: naive CD4+ T cells from PBMCs. Subset: CD45RA+ positively selected. This clonotype originated in a man younger than 35 in good health. Some clones in this sample may be carry-over from other donors' samples. The J gene is TRBJ2-5, the V gene TRBV5-6; the D is unclear. Here the CDR3 reads CASSPRTTSGTQYF. The CDR3 DNA reads TGTGCCAGCAGCCCCCGGACCACGAGTGGGACCCAGTACTTC.